This is a list of T cell receptor beta chains from one sample in a study of blood T cell repertoires in COVID-19. Measured with immunoSEQ multiplex PCR; TCRdb has only the in-frame clones, and not every one. Of approximately 5,100 clones listed, roughly 87% are singletons. Material: peripheral blood. Receptor source: a man between 70 and 80 years old with active COVID-19. Each CDR3 is given with its conserved first and last residue. D genes are given only for firm matches. Clone sizes are given selectively: once, few, many, or a class where the clone is expanded.

j_gene: TRBJ2-5; abundance: -; v_gene: TRBV7-2; d_gene: TRBD1; CDR3nt: TGTGCCAGCAGCTTAGCCTTCGTAGGACAGGTGCACGGGGACAAAGAGACCCAGTACTTC; CDR3aa: CASSLAFVGQVHGDKETQYF
j_gene: TRBJ1-3; abundance: -; v_gene: TRBV5-6; d_gene: TRBD1; CDR3nt: TGTGCCAGCAGCTCGGGACAGGGGGCTGGAAACACCATATATTTT; CDR3aa: CASSSGQGAGNTIYF
j_gene: TRBJ2-5; abundance: -; v_gene: TRBV20-1; d_gene: -; CDR3nt: TGCAGTGCTAGTAAGGGGAACCGCATCCAAGAGACCCAGTACTTC; CDR3aa: CSASKGNRIQETQYF
j_gene: TRBJ1-3; abundance: -; v_gene: TRBV9; d_gene: -; CDR3nt: TGTGCCAGCAGCGTAGGCGGCTATAACACCATATATTTT; CDR3aa: CASSVGGYNTIYF
j_gene: TRBJ2-3; abundance: few; v_gene: TRBV2; d_gene: TRBD1; CDR3nt: TGTGCCAGCAGTCAGGGGGTCACAGATACGCAGTATTTT; CDR3aa: CASSQGVTDTQYF
j_gene: TRBJ1-5; abundance: -; v_gene: TRBV19; d_gene: TRBD1; CDR3nt: TGTGCCAGTAGTTGGGACAGGGTCAATCAGCCCCAGCATTTT; CDR3aa: CASSWDRVNQPQHF
j_gene: TRBJ2-3; abundance: -; v_gene: TRBV27; d_gene: -; CDR3nt: TGTGCCAGCAAATTGGGGAGGTCAGATACGCAGTATTTT; CDR3aa: CASKLGRSDTQYF
j_gene: TRBJ1-2; abundance: -; v_gene: TRBV5-1; d_gene: -; CDR3nt: TGCGCCAGCAGCTTGAATCCCTCTAACTATGGCTACACCTTC; CDR3aa: CASSLNPSNYGYTF
j_gene: TRBJ2-3; abundance: -; v_gene: TRBV20-1; d_gene: -; CDR3nt: TGCAGTGCCAGCGACTTTGATACGCAGTATTTT; CDR3aa: CSASDFDTQYF
j_gene: TRBJ1-2; abundance: -; v_gene: TRBV28; d_gene: -; CDR3nt: TGTGCCAGCAACCGAGGGTCTTATGGCTACACCTTC; CDR3aa: CASNRGSYGYTF
j_gene: TRBJ1-2; abundance: -; v_gene: TRBV4-3; d_gene: -; CDR3nt: TGCGCCAGCAGCCAAGATCAAAGGACAGACAATGGCTACACCTTC; CDR3aa: CASSQDQRTDNGYTF
j_gene: TRBJ2-5; abundance: -; v_gene: TRBV24-1; d_gene: -; CDR3nt: TGTGCCACCAGTGATTCGGGGACCCAGTACTTC; CDR3aa: CATSDSGTQYF
j_gene: TRBJ1-2; abundance: -; v_gene: TRBV4-3; d_gene: TRBD1; CDR3nt: TGCGCCAGCAGCCAAGATGTAGTTGGACAGGGCGTCTATGGCTACACCTTC; CDR3aa: CASSQDVVGQGVYGYTF
j_gene: TRBJ1-2; abundance: -; v_gene: TRBV5-4; d_gene: TRBD1; CDR3nt: TGTGCCAGCAGCTTTCTGGACAGGGGAGACTATGGCTACACCTTC; CDR3aa: CASSFLDRGDYGYTF
j_gene: TRBJ2-2; abundance: -; v_gene: TRBV24-1; d_gene: -; CDR3nt: TGTGCCACCAGTGAATCAGGGGTTGAGGCCGGGGAGCTGTTTTTT; CDR3aa: CATSESGVEAGELFF
j_gene: TRBJ2-7; abundance: -; v_gene: TRBV28; d_gene: TRBD2; CDR3nt: TGTGCCAGCAGTCTAATGACTAGCGGGAGCTCCTACGAGCAGTACTTC; CDR3aa: CASSLMTSGSSYEQYF
j_gene: TRBJ2-1; abundance: -; v_gene: TRBV29-1; d_gene: TRBD2; CDR3nt: TGCAGCGTTGAACCCAATAGACTAGCGGGGGGGCAGTTCTTC; CDR3aa: CSVEPNRLAGGQFF
j_gene: TRBJ2-5; abundance: few; v_gene: TRBV29-1; d_gene: -; CDR3nt: TGCAGCGTTGAAAGGGAGGGGGGATCTCAAGAGACCCAGTACTTC; CDR3aa: CSVEREGGSQETQYF
j_gene: TRBJ1-2; abundance: -; v_gene: TRBV28; d_gene: -; CDR3nt: TGTGCCAGCAGTTCCCCCGGGCGGACTTATGGCTACACCTTC; CDR3aa: CASSSPGRTYGYTF
j_gene: TRBJ2-7; abundance: -; v_gene: TRBV7-3; d_gene: -; CDR3nt: TGTGCCAGCAGCTTAATGGGGCTGTCGGGCGAGCAGTACTTC; CDR3aa: CASSLMGLSGEQYF
j_gene: TRBJ1-3; abundance: -; v_gene: TRBV5-6; d_gene: -; CDR3nt: TGTGCCAGCAGCCCCTATGACAGGATCGGAGGAAACACCATATATTTT; CDR3aa: CASSPYDRIGGNTIYF
j_gene: TRBJ2-7; abundance: -; v_gene: TRBV5-1; d_gene: TRBD2; CDR3nt: TGCGCCAGCAGCCCACTAGCGGAAAGCTCCTACGAGCAGTACTTC; CDR3aa: CASSPLAESSYEQYF
j_gene: TRBJ1-5; abundance: -; v_gene: TRBV19; d_gene: TRBD1; CDR3nt: TGTGCCAGTAGCTCCGGGACAGGGGGTTTTCAGCCCCAGCATTTT; CDR3aa: CASSSGTGGFQPQHF
j_gene: TRBJ2-2; abundance: -; v_gene: TRBV20-1; d_gene: TRBD1; CDR3nt: TGCAGTGCTAGTCCCCGACAGGGGGCCGCCACCGGGGAGCTGTTTTTT; CDR3aa: CSASPRQGAATGELFF
j_gene: TRBJ1-5; abundance: few; v_gene: TRBV7-8; d_gene: -; CDR3nt: TGTGCCAGCAGCTTTTACTCCAATCAGCCCCAGCATTTT; CDR3aa: CASSFYSNQPQHF
j_gene: TRBJ2-7; abundance: once; v_gene: TRBV14; d_gene: -; CDR3nt: TGTGCCAGCAGCCAGAATAAAATAGGAGTCAGCTTC; CDR3aa: CASSQNKIGVSF